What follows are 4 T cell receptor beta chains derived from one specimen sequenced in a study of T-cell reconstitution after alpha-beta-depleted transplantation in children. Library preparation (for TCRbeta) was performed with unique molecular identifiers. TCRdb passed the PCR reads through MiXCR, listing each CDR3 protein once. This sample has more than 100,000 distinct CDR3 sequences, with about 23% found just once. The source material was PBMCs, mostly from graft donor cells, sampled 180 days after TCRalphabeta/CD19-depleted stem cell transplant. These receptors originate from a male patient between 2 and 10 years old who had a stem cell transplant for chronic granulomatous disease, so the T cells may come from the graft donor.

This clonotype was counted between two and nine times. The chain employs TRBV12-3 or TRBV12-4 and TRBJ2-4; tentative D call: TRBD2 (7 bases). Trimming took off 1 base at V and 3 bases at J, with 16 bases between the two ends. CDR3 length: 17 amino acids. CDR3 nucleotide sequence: TGTGCCAGCAGTTTAGTGTCGGGGGGACAAGTCAAAAACATTCAGTACTTC. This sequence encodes CASSLVSGGQVKNIQYF.

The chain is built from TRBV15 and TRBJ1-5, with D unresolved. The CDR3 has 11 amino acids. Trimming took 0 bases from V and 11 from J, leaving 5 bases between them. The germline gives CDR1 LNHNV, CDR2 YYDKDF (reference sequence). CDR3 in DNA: TGTGCCACCAGCAGAGAGGGGTCCCAGCATTTT. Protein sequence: CATSREGSQHF.

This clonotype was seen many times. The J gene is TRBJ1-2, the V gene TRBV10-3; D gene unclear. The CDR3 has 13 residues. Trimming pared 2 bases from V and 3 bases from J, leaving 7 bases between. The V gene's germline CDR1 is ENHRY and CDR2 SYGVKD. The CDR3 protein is CAISENGDYGYTF. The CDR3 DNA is TGTGCCATCAGTGAGAACGGGGACTATGGCTACACCTTC.

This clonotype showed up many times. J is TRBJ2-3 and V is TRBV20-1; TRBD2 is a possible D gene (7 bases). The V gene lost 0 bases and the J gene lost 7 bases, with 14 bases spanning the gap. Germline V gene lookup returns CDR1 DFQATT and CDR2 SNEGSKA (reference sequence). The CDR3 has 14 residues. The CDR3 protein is CSARDRGGANTQYF. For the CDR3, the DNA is TGCAGTGCTAGAGATCGTGGGGGGGCGAATACGCAGTATTTT.